This TCR beta chain was profiled in a study of T cells in women clearing cervical HPV infection. Here immunoSEQ multiplex PCR was the method, and the copy in TCRdb shows in-frame clones only, minus some. Recorded for this sample: roughly 30,000 clones. About this clone: The antigen is unknown. The CDR3 extends 3 residues past the end of the read, so its final part is completed from the germline J gene.

MY09/MY11 PCR detected cervical HPV DNA; dot-blot assigned genotypes. Study outcomes and limitations: It is unknown whether associations predate infection; no effector/memory or HPV-specific sorting.

V shed 6 bases and J 4 bases; nucleotides not matched to a gene: 8. This CDR3 region has 14 residues. Germline V gene sequence: CDR1 LNHDA, CDR2 SQIVND (reference sequence). The genes are TRBV19 and TRBJ1-1; 7 nucleotides align to TRBD1. Sequencing was performed on blood buffy coat. The TCR originated in a woman between 18 and 69 years old with a cervical HPV16 infection that either progressed to CIN3+ or cleared (not recorded which). This chain's CDR3 is CASSVTGMGTEAFF. Incomplete CDR3 DNA: TGTGCCAGTAGCGTGACAGGGATGGGCACTGAA. Based on the CDR3 plus reference TRBV19 and TRBJ1-1, the full variable domain is DGGITQSPKYLFRKEGQNVTLSCEQNLNHDAMYWYRQDPGQGLRLIYYSQIVNDFQKGDIAEGYSVSREKKESFPLTVTSAQKNPTAFYLCASSVTGMGTEAFFGQGTRLTVV.